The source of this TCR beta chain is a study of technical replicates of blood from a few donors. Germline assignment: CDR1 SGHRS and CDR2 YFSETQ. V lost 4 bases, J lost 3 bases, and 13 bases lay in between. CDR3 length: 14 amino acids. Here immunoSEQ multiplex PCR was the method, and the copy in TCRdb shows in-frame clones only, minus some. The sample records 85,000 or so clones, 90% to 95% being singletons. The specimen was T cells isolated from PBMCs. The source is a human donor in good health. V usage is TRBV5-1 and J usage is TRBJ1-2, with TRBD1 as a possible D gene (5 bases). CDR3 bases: TGCGCCAGCAGCGTGGACGGAGGGGACTATGGCTACACCTTC. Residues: CASSVDGGDYGYTF.